The entry below gives a single T cell receptor (beta chain) sequence along with its context. Its antigen is not identified. Sequenced by immunoSEQ multiplex PCR; TCRdb stores in-frame clones only, minus some. The table lists approximately 270,000 clones, 86% of them singletons. These data are taken from a study of cytomegalovirus exposure and HLA in healthy donors. Overall study results and limits: Three of the chains that were CMV-associated were confirmed in vitro to be specific for CMV antigens.

There are 13 residues in the CDR3. Germline lookup yields CDR1 SGHDT and CDR2 YYEEEE. Between the trimmed V and J ends, which lost 6 bases and 11 bases, there was a span of 19 bases. This clonotype was obtained from a woman aged 18-29 years in good health and CMV-seronegative. The genes are TRBV5-6 and TRBJ2-3, with D possibly matching TRBD2 (5 bases). The sequenced sample consisted of PBMCs. The CDR3, as DNA: TGTGCCAGCAATCCGGGCCCGCCCGGGAAGCAGTATTTT. Translating gives CASNPGPPGKQYF.